In its sample, the clone carrying this T cell receptor (beta chain) was seen a few times. The antigen remains unidentified. TCRdb reprocessed the RT-PCR reads with MiXCR, giving one entry per CDR3 protein. The sample records about 800,000 distinct CDR3 sequences, 21% being singletons. This entry is derived from a study of response to subunit inactivated influenza vaccine. Overall study results and limits: Authors proposed each seasonal influenza vaccination draws in few new T cells.

V shed 4 bases, J shed 6 bases, and the junction held 10 bases outside the gene matches. Per the germline V gene, CDR1 is KGHDR and CDR2 is SFDVKD. The CDR3 covers 16 residues. This TCR came from a man in his forties or fifties who received an inactivated influenza vaccine. The chain recombines TRBV24-1 with TRBJ2-3, with 9 bases aligning to TRBD2. The sample was PBMCs from blood, taken roughly 5 days after vaccination. CDR3 DNA sequence: TGTGCCACCAGTGACCCCGGCGGGGGGGCCAAGGATACGCAGTATTTT. This translates into CATSDPGGGAKDTQYF.